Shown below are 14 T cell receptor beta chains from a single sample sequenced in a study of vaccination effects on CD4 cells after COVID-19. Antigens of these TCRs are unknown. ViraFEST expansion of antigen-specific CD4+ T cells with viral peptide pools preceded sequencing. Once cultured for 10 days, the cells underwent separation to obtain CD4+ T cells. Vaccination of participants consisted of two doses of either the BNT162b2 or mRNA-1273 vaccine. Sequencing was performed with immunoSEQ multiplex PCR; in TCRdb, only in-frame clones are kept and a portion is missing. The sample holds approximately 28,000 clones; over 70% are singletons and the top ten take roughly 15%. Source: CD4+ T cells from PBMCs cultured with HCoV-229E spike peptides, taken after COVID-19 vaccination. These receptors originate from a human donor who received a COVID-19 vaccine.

The CDR3 reads CSASPGGGNEQFF. The CDR3 DNA reads as TGCAGTGCTAGTCCAGGGGGCGGGAATGAGCAGTTCTTC. V usage is TRBV20-1 and J usage is TRBJ2-1; 8 bases are a match to TRBD1. CDR1 is DFQATT and CDR2 is SNEGSKA in the germline V gene (reference sequence). The CDR3 loop spans 13 amino acids. Trimming removed 3 bases from V and 7 bases from J; junction bases left unmatched: 5.

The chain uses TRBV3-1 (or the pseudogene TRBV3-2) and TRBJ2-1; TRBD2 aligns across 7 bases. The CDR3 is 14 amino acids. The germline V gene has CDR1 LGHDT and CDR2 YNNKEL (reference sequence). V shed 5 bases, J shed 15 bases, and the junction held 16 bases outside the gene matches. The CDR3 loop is CASSTQRRLAVSFF. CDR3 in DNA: TGTGCCAGCAGCACCCAGAGGAGACTAGCAGTCTCGTTCTTC.

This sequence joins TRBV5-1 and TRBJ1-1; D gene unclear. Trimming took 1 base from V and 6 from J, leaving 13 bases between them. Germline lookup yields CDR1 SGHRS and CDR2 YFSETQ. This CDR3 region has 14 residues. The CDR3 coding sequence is TGCGCCAGCAGCTTGAGTCAGGCTTCAGCTGAAGCTTTCTTT. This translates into CASSLSQASAEAFF.

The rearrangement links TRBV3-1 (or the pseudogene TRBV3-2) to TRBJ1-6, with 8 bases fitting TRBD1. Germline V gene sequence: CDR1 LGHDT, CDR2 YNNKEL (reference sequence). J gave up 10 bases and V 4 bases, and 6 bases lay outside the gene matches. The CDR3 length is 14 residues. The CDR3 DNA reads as TGTGCCAGCAGCCGGACAGGGCTTCGATCACCCCTCCACTTT. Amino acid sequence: CASSRTGLRSPLHF.

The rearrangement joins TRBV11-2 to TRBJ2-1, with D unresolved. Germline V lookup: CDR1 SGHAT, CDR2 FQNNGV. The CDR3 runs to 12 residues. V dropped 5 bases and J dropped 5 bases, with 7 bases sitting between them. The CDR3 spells CASSPIHNEQFF. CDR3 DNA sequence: TGTGCCAGCAGCCCCATTCACAATGAGCAGTTCTTC.

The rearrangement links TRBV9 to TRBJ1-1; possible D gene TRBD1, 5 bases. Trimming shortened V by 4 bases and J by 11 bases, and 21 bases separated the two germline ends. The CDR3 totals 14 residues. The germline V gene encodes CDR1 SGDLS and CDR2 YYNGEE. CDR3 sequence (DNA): TGTGCCAGCAGCTCCGGGTACGCCGGGGCTGGGGCTTTCTTT. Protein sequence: CASSSGYAGAGAFF. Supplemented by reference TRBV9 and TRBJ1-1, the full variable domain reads DSGVTQTPKHLITATGQRVTLRCSPRSGDLSVYWYQQSLDQGLQFLIQYYNGEERAKGNILERFSAQQFPDLHSELNLSSLELGDSALYFCASSSGYAGAGAFFGQGTRLTVV.

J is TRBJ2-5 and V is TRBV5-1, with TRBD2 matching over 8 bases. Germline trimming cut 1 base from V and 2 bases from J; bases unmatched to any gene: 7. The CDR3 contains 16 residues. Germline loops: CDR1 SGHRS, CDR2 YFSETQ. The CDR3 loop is CASSLYAGGSQETQYF. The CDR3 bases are TGCGCCAGCAGCTTGTATGCGGGAGGATCTCAAGAGACCCAGTACTTC.

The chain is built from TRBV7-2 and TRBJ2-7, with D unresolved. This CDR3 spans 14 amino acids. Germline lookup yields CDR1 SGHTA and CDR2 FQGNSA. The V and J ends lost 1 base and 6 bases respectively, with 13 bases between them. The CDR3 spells CASSLVGTVPEQYF. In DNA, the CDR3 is TGTGCCAGCAGCTTAGTAGGTACAGTCCCCGAGCAGTACTTC.

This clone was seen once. CDR3 residues: CASRQTDSYGYTF. In DNA form, the CDR3 reads TGTGCCAGCAGACAGACAGATAGCTATGGCTACACCTTC. This rearrangement joins TRBV12-3 or TRBV12-4 to TRBJ1-2; D is possibly TRBD1 (5 bases). This CDR3 comprises 13 residues. The V end was cut by 6 bases, the J end by 4 bases, with 12 bases between.

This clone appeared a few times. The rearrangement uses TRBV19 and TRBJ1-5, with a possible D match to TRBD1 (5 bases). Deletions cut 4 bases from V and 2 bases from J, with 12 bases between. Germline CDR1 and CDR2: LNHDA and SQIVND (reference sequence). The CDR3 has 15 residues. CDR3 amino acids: CASSSIGGGNQPQHF. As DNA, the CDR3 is TGTGCCAGTAGTAGTATTGGGGGTGGCAATCAGCCCCAGCATTTT.

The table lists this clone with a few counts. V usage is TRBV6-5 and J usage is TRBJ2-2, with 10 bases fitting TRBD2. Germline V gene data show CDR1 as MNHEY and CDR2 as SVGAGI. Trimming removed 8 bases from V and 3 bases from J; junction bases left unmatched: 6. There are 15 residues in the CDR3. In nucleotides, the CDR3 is TGTGCCAGCGTTCAGCGGGAGGGCTACACCGGGGAGCTGTTTTTT. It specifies CASVQREGYTGELFF.

CDR3 region: CASSPPTRTDTQYF. For the CDR3, the DNA is TGTGCCAGCTCACCACCGACTCGCACAGATACGCAGTATTTT. The gene calls are TRBV18 and TRBJ2-3; D gene uncertain. This CDR3 region has 14 residues. The V gene lost 0 bases and the J gene lost 1 base, with 5 bases spanning the gap. Germline V gives CDR1 KGHSH, CDR2 LQKENI.

The CDR3 is CASSKGGRETQYF. CDR3 sequence (DNA): TGTGCCAGCAGTAAGGGAGGGCGGGAGACCCAGTACTTC. The V and J genes are TRBV27 and TRBJ2-5; 7 bases align to TRBD2. The junction had 5 bases not matched to a gene; V was cut back by 5 bases and J by 5 bases. The CDR3 is made up of 13 amino acids. Germline values: CDR1 MNHEY, CDR2 SMNVEV (reference sequence).

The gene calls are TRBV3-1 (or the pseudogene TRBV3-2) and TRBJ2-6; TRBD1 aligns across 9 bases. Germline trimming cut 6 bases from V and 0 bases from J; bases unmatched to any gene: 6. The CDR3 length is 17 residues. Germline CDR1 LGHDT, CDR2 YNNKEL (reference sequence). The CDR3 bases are TGTGCCAGCAGTCCGGGACAGGGTTTCTCTGGGGCCAACGTCCTGACTTTC. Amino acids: CASSPGQGFSGANVLTF.